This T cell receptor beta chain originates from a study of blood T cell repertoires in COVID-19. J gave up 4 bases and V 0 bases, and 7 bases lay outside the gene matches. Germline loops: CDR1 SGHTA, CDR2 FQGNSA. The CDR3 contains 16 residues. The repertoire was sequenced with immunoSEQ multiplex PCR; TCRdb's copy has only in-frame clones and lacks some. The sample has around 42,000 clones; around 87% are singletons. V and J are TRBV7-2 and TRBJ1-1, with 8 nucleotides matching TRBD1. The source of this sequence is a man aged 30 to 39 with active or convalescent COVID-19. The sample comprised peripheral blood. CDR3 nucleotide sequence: TGTGCCAGCAGCTTAGCGCTTAACAGGGGGGGCACTGAAGCTTTCTTT. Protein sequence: CASSLALNRGGTEAFF.